This record looks at one T cell receptor beta chain sequence and its context. Using immunoSEQ multiplex PCR, the repertoire was profiled, and TCRdb retains in-frame clones only, with some absent. The table has 85,000 to 120,000 clones, about 87% seen once. This entry comes from a study of blood T cell repertoires in COVID-19. About the study: Material from acute and convalescent COVID-19 was sourced from the United States, Italy and Spain. Sources were T cells, B-cell-depleted T cells, or PBMCs; the material itself was cDNA or gDNA.

The germline CDR1 and CDR2 sequences are LGHNA and YSLEER. The CDR3 totals 15 residues. Unmatched junction bases numbered 6, after V lost 0 bases and J lost 4 bases. The sequence came from a man aged 50 or older with active or convalescent COVID-19. The chain joins TRBV4-3 to TRBJ2-7; 7 nucleotides agree with TRBD1. The specimen was peripheral blood. The CDR3 DNA reads as TGCGCCAGCAGCCAAGATCGTCAGGGGGAATACGAGCAGTACTTC. Its translation is CASSQDRQGEYEQYF.